This TCR beta chain was documented in a study of lymphopenia after photon versus proton radiotherapy. Measured with immunoSEQ multiplex PCR; TCRdb has only the in-frame clones, and not every one. The data show 25,000 to 30,000 clones, with roughly four fifths seen just once and roughly 3.8% held by the top ten. This CDR3 contains 15 residues. The chain recombines TRBV21-1 with TRBJ2-7; the table calls TRBD1, which could not be checked here. TRBV21-1 is a known pseudogene. The sample in question was peripheral blood, obtained from a patient treated with photon-based radiotherapy. This sequence was found in a woman aged 50 to 60 with pancreatic cancer. The DNA for the CDR3 is TGTGCCAGCAGTCCAAGCCCGGGACACTCCTACGAGCAGTACTTC. Amino acids: CASSPSPGHSYEQYF.